Sequencing of this T cell receptor (beta chain) was carried out in a study of blood T cell repertoires in COVID-19. TCRdb's table, derived via immunoSEQ multiplex PCR, lists solely in-frame clones and lacks some. The sample shows roughly 150,000 clones, 85% of them seen only once. Unmatched junction bases numbered 2, after V lost 6 bases and J lost 0 bases. The CDR3 loop spans 14 amino acids. Germline V gene data show CDR1 as LNHDA and CDR2 as SQIVND (reference sequence). Sequenced: peripheral blood. V usage is TRBV19 and J usage is TRBJ1-3, with 7 nucleotides matching TRBD1. The TCR was taken from a man between 50 and 59 years old with acute or convalescent COVID-19. The CDR3 region has the DNA TGTGCCAGTAGCTCAGGGGGCTCTGGAAACACCATATATTTT. Its translation is CASSSGGSGNTIYF.